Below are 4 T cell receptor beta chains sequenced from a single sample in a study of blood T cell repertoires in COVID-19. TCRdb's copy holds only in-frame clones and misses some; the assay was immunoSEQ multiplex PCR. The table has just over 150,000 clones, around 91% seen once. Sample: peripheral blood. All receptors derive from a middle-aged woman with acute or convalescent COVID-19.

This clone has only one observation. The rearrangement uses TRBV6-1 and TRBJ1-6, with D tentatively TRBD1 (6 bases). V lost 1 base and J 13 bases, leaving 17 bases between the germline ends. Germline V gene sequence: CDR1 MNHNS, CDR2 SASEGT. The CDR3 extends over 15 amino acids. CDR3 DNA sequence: TGTGCCAGCAGTGAAGAGGGGGAACCAATCGGGCCCCTCCACTTT. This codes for CASSEEGEPIGPLHF.

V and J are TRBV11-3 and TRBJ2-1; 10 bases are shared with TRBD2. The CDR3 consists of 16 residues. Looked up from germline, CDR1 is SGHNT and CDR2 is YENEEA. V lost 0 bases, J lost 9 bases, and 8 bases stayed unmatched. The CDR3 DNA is TGTGCCAGCAGCTTAGATTTTCTAGCGGGGGCGGGTGAGCAGTTCTTC. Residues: CASSLDFLAGAGEQFF.

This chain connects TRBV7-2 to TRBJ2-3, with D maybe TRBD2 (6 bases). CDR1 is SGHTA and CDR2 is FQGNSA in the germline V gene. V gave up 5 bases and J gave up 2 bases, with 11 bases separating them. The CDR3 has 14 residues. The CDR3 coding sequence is TGTGCCAGCAGCCAAGGACTATCCACAGATACGCAGTATTTT. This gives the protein CASSQGLSTDTQYF. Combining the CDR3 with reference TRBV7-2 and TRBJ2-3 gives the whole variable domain GAGVSQSPSNKVTEKGKDVELRCDPISGHTALYWYRQSLGQGLEFLIYFQGNSAPDKSGLPSDRFSAERTGGSVSTLTIQRTQQEDSAVYLCASSQGLSTDTQYFGPGTRLTVL.

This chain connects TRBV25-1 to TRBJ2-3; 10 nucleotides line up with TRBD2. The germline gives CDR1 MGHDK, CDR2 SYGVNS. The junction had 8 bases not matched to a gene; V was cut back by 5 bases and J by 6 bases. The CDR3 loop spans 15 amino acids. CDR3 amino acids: CASSISGGPPDTQYF. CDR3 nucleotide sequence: TGTGCCAGCAGTATTAGCGGGGGGCCCCCGGATACGCAGTATTTT. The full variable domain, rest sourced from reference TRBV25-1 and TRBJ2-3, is EADIYQTPRYLVIGTGKKITLECSQTMGHDKMYWYQQDPGMELHLIHYSYGVNSTEKGDLSSESTVSRIRTEHFPLTLESARPSHTSQYLCASSISGGPPDTQYFGPGTRLTVL.